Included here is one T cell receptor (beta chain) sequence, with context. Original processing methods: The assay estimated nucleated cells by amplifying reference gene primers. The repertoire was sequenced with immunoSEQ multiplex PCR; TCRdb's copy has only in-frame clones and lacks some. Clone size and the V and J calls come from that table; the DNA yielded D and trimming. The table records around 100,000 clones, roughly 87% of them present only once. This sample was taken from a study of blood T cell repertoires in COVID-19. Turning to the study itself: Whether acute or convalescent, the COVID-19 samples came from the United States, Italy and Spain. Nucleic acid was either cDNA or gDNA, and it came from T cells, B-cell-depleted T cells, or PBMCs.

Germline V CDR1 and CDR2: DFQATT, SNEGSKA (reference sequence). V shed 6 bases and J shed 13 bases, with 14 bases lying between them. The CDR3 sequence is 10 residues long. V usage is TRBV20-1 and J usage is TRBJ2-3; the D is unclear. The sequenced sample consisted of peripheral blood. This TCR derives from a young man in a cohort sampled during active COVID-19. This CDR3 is CSAGREEKYF. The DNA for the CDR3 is TGCAGTGCAGGTAGAGAGGAGAAGTATTTT.